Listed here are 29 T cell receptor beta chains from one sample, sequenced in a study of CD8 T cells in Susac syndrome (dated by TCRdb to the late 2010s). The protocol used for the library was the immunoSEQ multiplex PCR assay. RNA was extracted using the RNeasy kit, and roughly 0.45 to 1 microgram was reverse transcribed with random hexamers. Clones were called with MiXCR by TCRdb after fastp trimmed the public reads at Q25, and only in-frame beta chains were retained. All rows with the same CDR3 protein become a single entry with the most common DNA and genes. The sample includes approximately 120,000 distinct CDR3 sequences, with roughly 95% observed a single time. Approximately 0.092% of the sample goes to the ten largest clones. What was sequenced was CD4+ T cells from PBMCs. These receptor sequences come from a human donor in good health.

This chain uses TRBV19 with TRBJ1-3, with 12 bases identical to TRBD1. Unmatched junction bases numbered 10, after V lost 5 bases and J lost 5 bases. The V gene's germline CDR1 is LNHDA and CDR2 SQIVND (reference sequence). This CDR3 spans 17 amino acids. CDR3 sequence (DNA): TGTGCCAGTAGTCCCGCAGGGCGGGACAGGGGGCGAAACACCATATATTTT. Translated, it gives CASSPAGRDRGRNTIYF.

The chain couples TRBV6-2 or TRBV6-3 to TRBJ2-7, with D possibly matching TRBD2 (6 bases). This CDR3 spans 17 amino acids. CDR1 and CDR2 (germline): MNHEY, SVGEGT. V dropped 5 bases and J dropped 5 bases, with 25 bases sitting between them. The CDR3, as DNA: TGTGCCAGCAGTACAAACCAAATAACGGGGGTGAAGAACGAGCAGTACTTC. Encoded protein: CASSTNQITGVKNEQYF.

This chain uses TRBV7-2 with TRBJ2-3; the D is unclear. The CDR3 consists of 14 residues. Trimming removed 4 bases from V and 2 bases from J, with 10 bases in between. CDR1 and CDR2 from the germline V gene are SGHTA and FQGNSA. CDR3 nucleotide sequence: TGTGCCAGCAGCTACGGATCCTACACAGATACGCAGTATTTT. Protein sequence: CASSYGSYTDTQYF.

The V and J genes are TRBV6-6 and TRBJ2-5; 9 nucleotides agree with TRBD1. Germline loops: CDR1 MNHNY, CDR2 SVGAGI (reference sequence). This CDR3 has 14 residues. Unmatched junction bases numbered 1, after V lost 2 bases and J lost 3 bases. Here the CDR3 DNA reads TGTGCCAGCAGTTACGGGACAGGGAAAGAGACCCAGTACTTC. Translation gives CASSYGTGKETQYF.

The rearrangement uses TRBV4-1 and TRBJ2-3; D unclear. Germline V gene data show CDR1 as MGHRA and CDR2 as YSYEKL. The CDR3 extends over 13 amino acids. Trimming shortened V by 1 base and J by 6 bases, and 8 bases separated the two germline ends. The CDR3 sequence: CASSQVSWDTQYF. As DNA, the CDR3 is TGCGCCAGCAGCCAAGTATCTTGGGATACGCAGTATTTT.

The CDR3 DNA reads as TGTGCCAGCAGCTCCAGGACTAGCGGTACTCCGGGTACGCAGTATTTT. It translates to CASSSRTSGTPGTQYF. V usage is TRBV7-2 and J usage is TRBJ2-3, with 10 bases identical to TRBD2. Germline assignment: CDR1 SGHTA and CDR2 FQGNSA. Losses at the gene ends were 4 bases for V and 8 bases for J; bases not matched to a gene: 12. CDR3 length: 16 residues.

The CDR3 here is CASSLYEGSRELFF. DNA for the CDR3: TGCGCCAGCAGCTTGTATGAAGGATCCAGGGAGCTGTTTTTT. The V call is TRBV5-1, the J call TRBJ2-2; D is unresolved. The CDR3 is 14 residues long. V lost 1 base to trimming and J lost 9 bases, with 13 bases between them. The germline V gene encodes CDR1 SGHRS and CDR2 YFSETQ.

CDR3 amino acids: CASSAGQGTYNEQFF. The CDR3 bases are TGTGCCAGCAGTGCGGGACAGGGGACTTACAATGAGCAGTTCTTC. The chain combines TRBV25-1 with TRBJ2-1; TRBD1 matches 10 bases. The germline gives CDR1 MGHDK, CDR2 SYGVNS. Unmatched junction bases numbered 4, after V lost 4 bases and J lost 4 bases. This CDR3 is 15 amino acids long.

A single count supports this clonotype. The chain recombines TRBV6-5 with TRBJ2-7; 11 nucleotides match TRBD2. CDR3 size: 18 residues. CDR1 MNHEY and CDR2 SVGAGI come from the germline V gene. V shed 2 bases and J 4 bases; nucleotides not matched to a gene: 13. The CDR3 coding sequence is TGTGCCAGCAGTTACGCGACCTCTAGCGGGGGGCCTTATTACGAGCAGTACTTC. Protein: CASSYATSSGGPYYEQYF.

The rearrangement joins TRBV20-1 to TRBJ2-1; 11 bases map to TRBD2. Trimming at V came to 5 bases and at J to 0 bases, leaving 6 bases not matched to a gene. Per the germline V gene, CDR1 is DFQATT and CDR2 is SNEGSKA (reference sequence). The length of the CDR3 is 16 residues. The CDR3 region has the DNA TGCAGTGCTGGGGCTAGCGGGAGGCTCTCCTACAATGAGCAGTTCTTC. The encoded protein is CSAGASGRLSYNEQFF.

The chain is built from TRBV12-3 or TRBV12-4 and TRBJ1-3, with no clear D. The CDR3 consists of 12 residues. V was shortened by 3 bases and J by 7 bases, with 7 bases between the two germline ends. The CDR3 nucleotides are TGTGCCAGCAGTTTCGGGGAGAACACCATATATTTT. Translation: CASSFGENTIYF.

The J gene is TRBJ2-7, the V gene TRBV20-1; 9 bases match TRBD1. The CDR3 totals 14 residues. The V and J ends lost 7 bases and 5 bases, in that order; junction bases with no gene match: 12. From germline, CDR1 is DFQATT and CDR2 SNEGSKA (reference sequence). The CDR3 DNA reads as TGCAGTGTCGTTCTCGGGACAGGGTTCAACGAGCAGTACTTC. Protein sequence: CSVVLGTGFNEQYF.

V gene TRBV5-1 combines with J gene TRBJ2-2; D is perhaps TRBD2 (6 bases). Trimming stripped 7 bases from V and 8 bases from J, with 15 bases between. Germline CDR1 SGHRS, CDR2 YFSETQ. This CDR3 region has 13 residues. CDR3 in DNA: TGCGCCAGCGGCTGGGAGGCACCGGGGGAGCTGTTTTTT. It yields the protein CASGWEAPGELFF.

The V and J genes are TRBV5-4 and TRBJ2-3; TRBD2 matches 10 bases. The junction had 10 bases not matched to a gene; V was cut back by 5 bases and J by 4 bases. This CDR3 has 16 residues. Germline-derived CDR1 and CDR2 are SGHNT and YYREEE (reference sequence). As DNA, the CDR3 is TGTGCCAGCAGATCCGGGACTAGCGCCGGCGCAGATACGCAGTATTTT. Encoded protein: CASRSGTSAGADTQYF.

CDR3 amino acids: CASHLRTGGRGYTF. The DNA for the CDR3 is TGTGCCAGCCATCTAAGGACAGGGGGGAGAGGCTACACCTTC. The chain is built from TRBV28 and TRBJ1-2; TRBD1 matches 10 bases. Germline loops: CDR1 MDHEN, CDR2 SYDVKM. The V and J ends lost 8 bases and 8 bases, in that order; junction bases with no gene match: 11. The CDR3 spans 14 residues.

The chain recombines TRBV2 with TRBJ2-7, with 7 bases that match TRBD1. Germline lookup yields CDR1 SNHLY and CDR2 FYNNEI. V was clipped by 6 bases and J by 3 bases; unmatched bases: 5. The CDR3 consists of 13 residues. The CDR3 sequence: CASSPDRHYEQYF. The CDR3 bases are TGTGCCAGCAGCCCGGACAGGCACTACGAGCAGTACTTC.

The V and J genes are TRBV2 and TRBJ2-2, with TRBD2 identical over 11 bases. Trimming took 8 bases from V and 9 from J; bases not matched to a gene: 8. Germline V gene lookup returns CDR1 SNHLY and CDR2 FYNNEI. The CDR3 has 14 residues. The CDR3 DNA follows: TGTGCCAGCGTGTCTCTAGCGGGAGGACGGGAGCTGTTTTTT. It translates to CASVSLAGGRELFF. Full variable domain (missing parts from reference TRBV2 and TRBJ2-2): EPEVTQTPSHQVTQMGQEVILRCVPISNHLYFYWYRQILGQKVEFLVSFYNNEISEKSEIFDDQFSVERPDGSNFTLKIRSTKLEDSAMYFCASVSLAGGRELFFGEGSRLTVL.

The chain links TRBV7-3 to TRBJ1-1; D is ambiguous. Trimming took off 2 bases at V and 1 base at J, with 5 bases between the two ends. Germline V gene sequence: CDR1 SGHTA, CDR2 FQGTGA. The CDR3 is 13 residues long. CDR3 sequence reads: CASSLSGNTEAFF. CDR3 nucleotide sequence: TGTGCCAGCAGCTTATCGGGGAACACTGAAGCTTTCTTT.

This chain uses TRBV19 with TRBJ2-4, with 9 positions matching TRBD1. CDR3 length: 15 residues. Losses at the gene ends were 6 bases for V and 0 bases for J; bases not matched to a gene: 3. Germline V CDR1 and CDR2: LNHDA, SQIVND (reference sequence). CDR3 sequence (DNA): TGTGCCAGTAGAACAGGGGGCCTAGCCAAAAACATTCAGTACTTC. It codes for CASRTGGLAKNIQYF.

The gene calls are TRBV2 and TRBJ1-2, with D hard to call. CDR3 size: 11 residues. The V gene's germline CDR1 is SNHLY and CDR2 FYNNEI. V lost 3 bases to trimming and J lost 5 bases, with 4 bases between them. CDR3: CASSEGYGYTF. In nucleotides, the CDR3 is TGTGCCAGCAGTGAGGGGTATGGCTACACCTTC.

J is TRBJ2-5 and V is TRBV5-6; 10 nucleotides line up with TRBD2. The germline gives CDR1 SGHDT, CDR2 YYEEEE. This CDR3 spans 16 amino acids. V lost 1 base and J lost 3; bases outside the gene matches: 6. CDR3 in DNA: TGTGCCAGCAGCTTGAAGCCGGGACTAGCGAAAGAGACCCAGTACTTC. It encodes CASSLKPGLAKETQYF. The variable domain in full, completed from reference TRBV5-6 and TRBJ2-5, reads DAGVTQSPTHLIKTRGQQVTLRCSPKSGHDTVSWYQQALGQGPQFIFQYYEEEERQRGNFPDRFSGHQFPNYSSELNVNALLLGDSALYLCASSLKPGLAKETQYFGPGTRLLVL.

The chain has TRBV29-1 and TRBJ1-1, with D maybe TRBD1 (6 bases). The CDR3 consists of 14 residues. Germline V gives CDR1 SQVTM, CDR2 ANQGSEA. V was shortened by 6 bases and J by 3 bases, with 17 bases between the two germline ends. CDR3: CSVHMTGMDTEAFF. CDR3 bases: TGCAGCGTCCACATGACAGGAATGGACACTGAAGCTTTCTTT. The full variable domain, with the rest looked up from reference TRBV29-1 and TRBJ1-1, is SAVISQKPSRDICQRGTSLTIQCQVDSQVTMMFWYRQQPGQSLTLIATANQGSEATYESGFVIDKFPISRPNLTFSTLTVSNMSPEDSSIYLCSVHMTGMDTEAFFGQGTRLTVV.

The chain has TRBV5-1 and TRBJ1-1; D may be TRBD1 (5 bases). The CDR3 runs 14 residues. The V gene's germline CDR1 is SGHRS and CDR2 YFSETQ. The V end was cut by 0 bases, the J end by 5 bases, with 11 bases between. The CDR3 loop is CASSLEGTVTEAFF. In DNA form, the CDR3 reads TGCGCCAGCAGCTTGGAGGGGACGGTTACTGAAGCTTTCTTT.

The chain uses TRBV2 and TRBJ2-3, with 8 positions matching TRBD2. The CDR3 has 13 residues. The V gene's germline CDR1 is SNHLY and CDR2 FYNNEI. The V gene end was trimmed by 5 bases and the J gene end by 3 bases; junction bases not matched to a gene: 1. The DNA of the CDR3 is TGTGCCAGCAGTCTAGCGGGTACAGATACGCAGTATTTT. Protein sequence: CASSLAGTDTQYF.

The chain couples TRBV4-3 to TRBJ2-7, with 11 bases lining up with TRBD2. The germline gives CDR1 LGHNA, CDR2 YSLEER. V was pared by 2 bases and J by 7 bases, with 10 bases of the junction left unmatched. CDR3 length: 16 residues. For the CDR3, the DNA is TGCGCCAGCAGCCAAATAGCGGGAGGGCCTTCGATTGAGCAGTACTTC. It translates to CASSQIAGGPSIEQYF.

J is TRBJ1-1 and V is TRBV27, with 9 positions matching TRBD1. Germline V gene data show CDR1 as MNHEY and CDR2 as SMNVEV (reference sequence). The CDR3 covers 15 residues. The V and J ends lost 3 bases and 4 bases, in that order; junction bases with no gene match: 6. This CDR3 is CASSLDRGWGTEAFF. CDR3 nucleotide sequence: TGTGCCAGCAGTTTGGACAGGGGATGGGGCACTGAAGCTTTCTTT.

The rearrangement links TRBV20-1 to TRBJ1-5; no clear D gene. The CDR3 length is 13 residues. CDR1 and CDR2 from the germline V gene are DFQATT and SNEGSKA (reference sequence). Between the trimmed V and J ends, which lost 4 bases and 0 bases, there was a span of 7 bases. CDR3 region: CSAKSGSNQPQHF. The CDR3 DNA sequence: TGCAGTGCTAAGAGCGGTAGCAATCAGCCCCAGCATTTT.

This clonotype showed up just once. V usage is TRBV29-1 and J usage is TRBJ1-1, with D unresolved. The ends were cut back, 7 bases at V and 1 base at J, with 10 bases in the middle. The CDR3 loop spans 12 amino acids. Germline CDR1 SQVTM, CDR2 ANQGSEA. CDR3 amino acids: CSAAPTNTEAFF. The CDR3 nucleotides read TGCAGCGCCGCGCCGACGAACACTGAAGCTTTCTTT.

The CDR3 DNA reads TGCAGCGCCCTATCCGGACAGGGGGCCGAGCAGTACTTC. Translated, it gives CSALSGQGAEQYF. The V gene is TRBV29-1, the J gene TRBJ2-7; 11 positions agree with TRBD1. The CDR3 covers 13 residues. J was trimmed by 6 bases and V by 7 bases; bases with no gene match: 8. Germline assignment: CDR1 SQVTM and CDR2 ANQGSEA.